This section outlines one TCR beta chain sequence together with its context. Its cognate antigen has yet to be identified. The input lacks base qualities; no much larger clone sits a single base away. The data are from a study of radiation and T cells in renal cell carcinoma (dated by TCRdb to the early 2020s). Regarding the research as a whole: In total, 50 to 55 samples underwent TCR beta sequencing: around 25 tumors plus 27 peripheral blood samples. The last blood draw happened 4 weeks after radiation, timed to coincide with nephrectomy. A total of 3.5 million to 4.5 million unique CDR3 nucleotide sequences, encoding 2.5 million to 3 million unique CDR3 amino acid sequences, were found across all 55 or so samples. The investigation overall reported the following: The single-armed trial design could not address effects of radiation dose or scheduling on the TCR repertoire. An increase in top tumor clonotypes in blood was observed from baseline to 2 weeks post-radiation, followed by contraction by 4 weeks, which was taken to suggest transient expansion of tumor-resident clones. Blood repertoire dynamics were not followed beyond 4 weeks after treatment. Because no pretreatment tumor biopsies were available, whether clonotypes were present in the tumor at baseline could not be determined.

The immunoSEQ kit was used, according to the manufacturer's recommendations, to generate TCR beta libraries from genomic DNA. To prepare libraries, a first multiplex PCR with proprietary primers was run, followed by a second PCR that added unique barcodes, and a bead cleanup was done after each round. A positive control reaction and a negative control reaction, both provided in the kit, were run with every batch of samples. The final libraries were assessed on an Agilent 4200 TapeStation D1000 ScreenTape, pooled by volume, and quantified by qPCR. Sequencing was performed on an Illumina NextSeq500 with a MidOutput 150-cycle cartridge, and 156 Read1 and 15 Index1 cycles were run with kit custom primers. The pooled library was loaded at approximately 0.99 pM, and about 19% PhiX control was spiked in. In the authors' own workflow: Vendor-processed data were analyzed in R, with a clonotype defined as all T cells sharing the same CDR3 nucleotide sequence. For clone abundance analyses, frequencies were normalized to the 10,000 most abundant clones per sample. Public T cell clones, which averaged fewer than five per sample, were excluded before analysis. Tumor-enriched clonotypes and baseline blood-enriched clonotypes were defined as those with an abundance difference of at least 32-fold between compartments. A beta-binomial differential abundance model was applied to find clonotypes that expanded or contracted between blood time points. Similarity between tumor and blood repertoires was quantified using the Baroni-Urbani and Buser coefficient, and groups were compared with two-tailed Wilcoxon tests in R. TCRdb retrieved this table from immuneACCESS and kept in-frame rearrangements only. Not all clones are present; in checked studies, unresolved V genes account for under half, and no reason is known for the remainder. V and J calls and clone size are those listed in that table; D and trimming were worked out from the DNA. The sample has about 78,000 clones on record, around 89% of them singletons. 6% of the sample lies in the top ten.

The meaning of the sample's time point label: blood 4 weeks post-SBRT, at nephrectomy. The treatment or condition label of this sample denotes: 15 Gy SBRT to primary tumor, nephrectomy 4 weeks later. The samples were drawn from a clinical trial, where primary renal cell carcinomas were treated with 15 Gy of stereotactic body radiation therapy and then removed by nephrectomy 4 weeks afterward. Serial peripheral blood from radiation-treated patients was sampled at baseline, 2 weeks and 4 weeks after SBRT to track tumor-enriched clonotypes. Every patient had renal cell carcinoma of clear cell pathology. The QIAamp DNA Blood Mini Kit (Qiagen) was used to prepare genomic DNA for TCR sequencing. Samples were included in the analyses only if all quality control checks were passed. This receptor was obtained from a woman aged 65 to 85 with renal cell carcinoma. Sequences were derived from blood, sampled from a patient whose treatment included radiotherapy and nephrectomy.

The base sequence is TGTGCCAGCAGCGAAAGCGGGGGGGCCGCGGGGGCCCAGTACTTC. It is translated as CASSESGGAAGAQYF. The sequence links TRBV6-1 to TRBJ2-5, with 10 middle bases fitting TRBD2. From its cysteine to its phenylalanine, the CDR3 spans 15 amino acids. Only the CDR3 portion is preserved as DNA: 45 bases, with reading frame beginning at the first base. The germline V gene specifies MNHNS as CDR1 and SASEGT as CDR2. V is pruned by 6 bases and J by 9 bases, leaving 13 bases of the junction without a gene match.